The entry below gives a single T cell receptor (beta chain) sequence along with its context. The antigen remains undetermined. This specimen comes from a study of cytotoxic CD8 clonotypes in ibrutinib-treated CLL. Points from the study as a whole: Clonality showed a rise at ibrutinib response that reversed toward baseline at progression. Baseline values of clonality outstripped age-matched healthy donors and followed circulating CD8+ T-cell counts.

Sequenced by immunoSEQ multiplex PCR; TCRdb stores in-frame clones only, minus some. Of more than 50,000 clones in the sample, 57% were seen once. This receptor was identified in a human donor with chronic lymphocytic leukemia. The source material was PBMCs, sampled after 12 months of ibrutinib treatment.

The chain's CDR3 is CASSSLAYEQFF. The DNA for the CDR3 is TGTGCCAGCAGCTCACTGGCTTATGAGCAGTTCTTC. The chain carries TRBV7-9 and TRBJ2-1; D not certain. CDR1 SEHNR and CDR2 FQNEAQ come from the germline V gene (reference sequence). V was clipped by 4 bases and J by 8 bases, with 9 bases between them. The CDR3 loop spans 12 amino acids.